The sequence of this T cell receptor (beta chain) was determined in a study of CD4 and CD8 cells across lung adenocarcinoma regions. The patients had localized lung adenocarcinoma, a non-small cell subtype. MiXCR, applied by TCRdb to the PCR reads, yields one record per CDR3 protein. Of 4,200 or so distinct CDR3 sequences listed, 40% to 60% are singletons. J lost 6 bases, V lost 4 bases, and 4 bases had no gene match. Germline V gene data show CDR1 as ENHRY and CDR2 as SYGVKD. The length of the CDR3 is 16 residues. The V call is TRBV10-3, the J call TRBJ2-1, with 15 bases lining up with TRBD2. The material sequenced was CD4+ T cells from the center of a lung tumor. The clonotype originates from a female donor with lung adenocarcinoma. The CD4 and CD8 labels of this study may be unreliable. The chain's CDR3 is CAISGRGLAGGNEQFF. The CDR3 DNA reads TGTGCCATCAGTGGCCGGGGACTAGCGGGGGGCAATGAGCAGTTCTTC.